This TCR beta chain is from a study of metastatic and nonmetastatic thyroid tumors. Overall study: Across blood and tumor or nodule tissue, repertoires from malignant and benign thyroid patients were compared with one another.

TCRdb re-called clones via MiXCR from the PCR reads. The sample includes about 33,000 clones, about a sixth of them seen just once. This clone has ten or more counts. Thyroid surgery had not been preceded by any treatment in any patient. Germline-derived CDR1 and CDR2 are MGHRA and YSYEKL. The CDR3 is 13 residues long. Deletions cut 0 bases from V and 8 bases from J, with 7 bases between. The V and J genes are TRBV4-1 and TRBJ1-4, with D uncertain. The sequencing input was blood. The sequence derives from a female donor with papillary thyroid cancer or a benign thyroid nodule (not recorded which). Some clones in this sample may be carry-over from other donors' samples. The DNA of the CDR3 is TGCGCCAGCAGCCAAGAGGCGGGGGAAAAACTGTTTTTT. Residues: CASSQEAGEKLFF.